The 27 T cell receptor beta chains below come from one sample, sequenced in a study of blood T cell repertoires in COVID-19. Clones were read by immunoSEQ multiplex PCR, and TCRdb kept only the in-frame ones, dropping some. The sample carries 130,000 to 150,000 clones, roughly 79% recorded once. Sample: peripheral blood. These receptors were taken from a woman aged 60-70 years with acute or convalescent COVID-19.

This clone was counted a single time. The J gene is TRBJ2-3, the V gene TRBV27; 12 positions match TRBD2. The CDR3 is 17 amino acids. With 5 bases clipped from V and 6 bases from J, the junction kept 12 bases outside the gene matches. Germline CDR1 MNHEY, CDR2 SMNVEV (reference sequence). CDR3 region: CASSTRLAGERLDTQYF. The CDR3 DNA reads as TGTGCCAGCAGTACCCGACTAGCGGGAGAGAGGTTGGATACGCAGTATTTT.

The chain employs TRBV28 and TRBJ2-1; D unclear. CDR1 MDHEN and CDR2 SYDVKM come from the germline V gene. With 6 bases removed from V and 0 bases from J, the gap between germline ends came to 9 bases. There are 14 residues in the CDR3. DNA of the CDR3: TGTGCCAGCAGGAGCGTAAGCTCCTACAATGAGCAGTTCTTC. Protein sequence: CASRSVSSYNEQFF.

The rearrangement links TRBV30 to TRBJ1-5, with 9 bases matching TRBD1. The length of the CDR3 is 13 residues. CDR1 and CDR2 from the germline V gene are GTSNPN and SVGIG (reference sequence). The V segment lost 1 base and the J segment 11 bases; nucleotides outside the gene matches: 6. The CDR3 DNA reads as TGTGCCTGGAGTGGGACAGGGGCCGAGGCCCAGCATTTT. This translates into CAWSGTGAEAQHF.

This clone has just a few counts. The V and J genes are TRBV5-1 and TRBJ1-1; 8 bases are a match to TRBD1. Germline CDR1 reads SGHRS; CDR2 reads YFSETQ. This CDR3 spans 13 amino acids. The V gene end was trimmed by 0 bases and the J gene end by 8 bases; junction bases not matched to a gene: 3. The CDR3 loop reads CASSLETGEEAFF. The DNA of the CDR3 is TGCGCCAGCAGCTTGGAGACAGGGGAAGAAGCTTTCTTT.

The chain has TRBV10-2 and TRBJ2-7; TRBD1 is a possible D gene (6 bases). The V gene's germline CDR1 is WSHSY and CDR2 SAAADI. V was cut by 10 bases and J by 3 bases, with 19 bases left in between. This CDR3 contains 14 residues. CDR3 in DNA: TGCGCCACACCCCCCGGGGCAGGGGTCTACGAGCAGTACTTC. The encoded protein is CATPPGAGVYEQYF.

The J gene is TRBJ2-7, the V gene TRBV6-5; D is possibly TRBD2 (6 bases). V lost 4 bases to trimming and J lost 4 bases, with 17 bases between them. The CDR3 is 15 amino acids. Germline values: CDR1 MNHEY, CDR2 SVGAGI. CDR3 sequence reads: CASSSPAAGPYEQYF. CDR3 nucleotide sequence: TGTGCCAGCAGTTCACCCGCAGCGGGCCCTTACGAGCAGTACTTC.

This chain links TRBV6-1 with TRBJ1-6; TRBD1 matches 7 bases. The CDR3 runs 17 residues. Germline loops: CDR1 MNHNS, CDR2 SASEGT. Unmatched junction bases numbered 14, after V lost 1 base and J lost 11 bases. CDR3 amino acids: CASSEDPTATGYTPLHF. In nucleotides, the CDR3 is TGTGCCAGCAGTGAAGACCCCACCGCGACAGGGTACACACCCCTCCACTTT.

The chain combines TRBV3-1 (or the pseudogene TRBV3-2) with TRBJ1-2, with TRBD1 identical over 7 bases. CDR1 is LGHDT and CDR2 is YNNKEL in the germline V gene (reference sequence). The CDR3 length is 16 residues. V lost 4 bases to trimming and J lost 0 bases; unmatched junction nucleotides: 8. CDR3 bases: TGTGCCAGCAGCCTGGGGACAGCTCAAGCTAACTATGGCTACACCTTC. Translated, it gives CASSLGTAQANYGYTF.

In DNA form, the CDR3 reads TGTGCCAGCTCGTCTACTAGCGGCAAAGAGACCCAGTACTTC. This sequence encodes CASSSTSGKETQYF. V gene TRBV18 combines with J gene TRBJ2-5; 8 bases fit TRBD2. CDR3 length: 14 amino acids. CDR1 and CDR2 from the germline V gene are KGHSH and LQKENI. The J segment lost 3 bases and the V segment lost 6 bases, leaving 6 bases of the junction unmatched.

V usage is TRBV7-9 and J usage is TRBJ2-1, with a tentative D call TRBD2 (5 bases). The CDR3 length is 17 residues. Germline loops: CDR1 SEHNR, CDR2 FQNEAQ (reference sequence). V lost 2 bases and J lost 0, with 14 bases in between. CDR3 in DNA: TGTGCCAGCAGCTTAACTCTGGCGGGCCTCTCCTACAATGAGCAGTTCTTC. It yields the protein CASSLTLAGLSYNEQFF.

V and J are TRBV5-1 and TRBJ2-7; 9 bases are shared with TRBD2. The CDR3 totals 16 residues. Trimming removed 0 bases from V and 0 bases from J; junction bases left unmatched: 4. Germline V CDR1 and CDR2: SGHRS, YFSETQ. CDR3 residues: CASSLDPSGASYEQYF. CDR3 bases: TGCGCCAGCAGCTTGGACCCTAGCGGGGCCTCCTACGAGCAGTACTTC.

CDR3 nucleotide sequence: TGTGCCAGCAGCGACGGACAAATTAACTATGGCTACACCTTC. Residues: CASSDGQINYGYTF. The J gene is TRBJ1-2, the V gene TRBV9; tentatively, D is TRBD1 (5 bases). Germline V gene sequence: CDR1 SGDLS, CDR2 YYNGEE. Trimming left V 3 bases short and J 1 base short, with 10 bases between. CDR3 length: 14 residues.

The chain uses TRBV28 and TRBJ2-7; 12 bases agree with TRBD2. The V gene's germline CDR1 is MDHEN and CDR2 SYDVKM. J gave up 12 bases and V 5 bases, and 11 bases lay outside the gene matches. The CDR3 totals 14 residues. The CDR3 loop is CASSLAGGRGRPYF. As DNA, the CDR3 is TGTGCCAGCAGTCTAGCGGGAGGGCGAGGGAGACCGTACTTC.

The CDR3 region is CASSFGPPTGELFF. In DNA form, the CDR3 reads TGTGCCAGCAGTTTTGGGCCACCAACCGGGGAGCTGTTTTTT. This chain links TRBV27 with TRBJ2-2; D is ambiguous. Trimming cost V 3 bases and J 5 bases, with 10 bases left between them. In germline, CDR1 is MNHEY, CDR2 SMNVEV (reference sequence). This CDR3 is built from 14 residues.

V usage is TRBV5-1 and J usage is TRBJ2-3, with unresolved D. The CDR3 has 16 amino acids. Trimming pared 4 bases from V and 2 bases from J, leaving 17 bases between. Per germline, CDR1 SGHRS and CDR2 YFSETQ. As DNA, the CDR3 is TGCGCCAGCAGCATAGATATGGAGCTGTCCACAGATACGCAGTATTTT. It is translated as CASSIDMELSTDTQYF.

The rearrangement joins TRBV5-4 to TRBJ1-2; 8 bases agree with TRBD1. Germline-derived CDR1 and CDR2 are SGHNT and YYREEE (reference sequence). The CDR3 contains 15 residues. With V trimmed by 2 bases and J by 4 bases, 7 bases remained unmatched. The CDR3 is CASSFGQGASYGYTF. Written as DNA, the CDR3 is TGTGCCAGCAGCTTCGGGCAGGGGGCGAGCTATGGCTACACCTTC.

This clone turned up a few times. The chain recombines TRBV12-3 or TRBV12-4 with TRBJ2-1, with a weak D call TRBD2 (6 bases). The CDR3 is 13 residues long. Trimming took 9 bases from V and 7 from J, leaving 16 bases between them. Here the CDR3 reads CASKTTSGNEQFF. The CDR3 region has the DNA TGTGCCAGTAAAACAACGAGCGGGAATGAGCAGTTCTTC.

The CDR3 protein is CASSNPGMLVLDTEAFF. The DNA for the CDR3 is TGTGCCAGCAGCAACCCAGGGATGTTGGTGTTGGACACTGAAGCTTTCTTT. This chain connects TRBV21-1 to TRBJ1-1; the D call of TRBD1 is as the table states it, not checked on the DNA. TRBV21-1 is a pseudogene locus. This CDR3 region has 17 residues.

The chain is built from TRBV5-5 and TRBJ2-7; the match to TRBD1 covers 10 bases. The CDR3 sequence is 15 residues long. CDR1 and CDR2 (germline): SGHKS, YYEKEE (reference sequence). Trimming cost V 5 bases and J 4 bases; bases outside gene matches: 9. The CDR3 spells CASSSPGQGKYEQYF. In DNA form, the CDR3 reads TGTGCCAGCAGTTCGCCGGGACAGGGGAAATACGAGCAGTACTTC.

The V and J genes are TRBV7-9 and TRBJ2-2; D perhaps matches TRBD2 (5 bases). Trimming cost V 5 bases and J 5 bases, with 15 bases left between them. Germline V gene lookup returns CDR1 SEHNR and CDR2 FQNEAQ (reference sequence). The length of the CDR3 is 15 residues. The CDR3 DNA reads TGTGCCAGCAGCCCCCGACTAAGGCTGACCGGGGAGCTGTTTTTT. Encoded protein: CASSPRLRLTGELFF.

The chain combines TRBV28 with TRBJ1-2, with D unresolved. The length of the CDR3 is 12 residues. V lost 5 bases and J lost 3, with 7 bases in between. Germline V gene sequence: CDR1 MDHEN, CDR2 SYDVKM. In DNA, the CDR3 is TGTGCCAGCAGTCCCATAGACTATGGCTACACCTTC. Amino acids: CASSPIDYGYTF.

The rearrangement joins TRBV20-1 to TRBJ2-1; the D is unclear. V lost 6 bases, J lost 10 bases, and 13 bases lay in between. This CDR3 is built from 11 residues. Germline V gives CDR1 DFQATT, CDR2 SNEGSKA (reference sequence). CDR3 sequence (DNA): TGCAGTGCCCTACGGGTCTACGAGCAGTTCTTC. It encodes CSALRVYEQFF.

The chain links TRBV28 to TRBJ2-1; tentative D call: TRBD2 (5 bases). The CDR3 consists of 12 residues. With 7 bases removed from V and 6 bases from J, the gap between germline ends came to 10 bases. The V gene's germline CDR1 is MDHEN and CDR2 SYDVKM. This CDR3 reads CASKDYFNEQFF. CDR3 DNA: TGTGCCAGCAAAGACTACTTCAATGAGCAGTTCTTC.

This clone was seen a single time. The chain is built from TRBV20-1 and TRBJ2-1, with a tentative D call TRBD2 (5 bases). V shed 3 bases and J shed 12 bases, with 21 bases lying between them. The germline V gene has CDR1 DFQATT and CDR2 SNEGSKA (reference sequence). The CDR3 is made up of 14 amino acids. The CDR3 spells CSASMAGRKVGQFF. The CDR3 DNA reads TGCAGTGCTAGTATGGCGGGCAGGAAGGTCGGGCAGTTCTTC.

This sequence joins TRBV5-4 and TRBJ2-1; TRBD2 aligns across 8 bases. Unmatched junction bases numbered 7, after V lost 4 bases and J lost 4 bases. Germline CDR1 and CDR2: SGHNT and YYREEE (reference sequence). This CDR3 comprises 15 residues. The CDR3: CASSEPAGAYNEQFF. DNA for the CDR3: TGTGCCAGCAGCGAGCCAGCGGGAGCGTACAATGAGCAGTTCTTC.

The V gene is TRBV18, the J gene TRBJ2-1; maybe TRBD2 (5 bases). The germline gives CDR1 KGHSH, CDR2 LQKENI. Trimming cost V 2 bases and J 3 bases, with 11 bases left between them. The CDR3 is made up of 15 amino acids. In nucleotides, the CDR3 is TGTGCCAGCTCACCATCGGGGTTCGTCTACAATGAGCAGTTCTTC. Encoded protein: CASSPSGFVYNEQFF.

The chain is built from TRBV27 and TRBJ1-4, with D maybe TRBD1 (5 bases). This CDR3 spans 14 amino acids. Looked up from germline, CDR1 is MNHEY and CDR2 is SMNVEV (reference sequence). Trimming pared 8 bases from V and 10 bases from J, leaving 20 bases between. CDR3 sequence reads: CASRTRTVGGKLFF. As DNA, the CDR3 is TGTGCCAGCCGAACCCGGACGGTCGGGGGAAAACTGTTTTTT.